In this sample, the clone carrying this T cell receptor (beta chain) turned up many times. Amplification yielded TCR beta CDR3 regions, with RNA transcripts as the source. First-round RT-PCR of the TCR CDR3 relied on the HTBI primer set. TCRdb recomputed calls from the multiplex PCR reads with MiXCR, one row per CDR3 protein. The sample contains about 320,000 distinct CDR3 sequences, about 15% of which appear only once. The data stem from a study of T cells in Graves' hyperthyroidism and ophthalmopathy. Study summary: Peripheral blood was obtained at initial diagnosis, preceding any treatment.

Per germline, CDR1 DFQATT and CDR2 SNEGSKA (reference sequence). The CDR3 length is 13 residues. Deletions cut 6 bases from V and 1 base from J, with 10 bases between. Using around 10 ml of fresh peripheral blood, PBMCs were prepared. The chain links TRBV20-1 to TRBJ2-1, with D perhaps being TRBD1 or TRBD2 (6 bases each). The clonotype was recovered from a man between 25 and 39 years old with Graves' hyperthyroidism. The sequenced sample consisted of blood. The CDR3 sequence: CSARRGSYNEQFF. In nucleotides, the CDR3 is TGCAGTGCCAGGAGGGGGTCCTACAATGAGCAGTTCTTC.